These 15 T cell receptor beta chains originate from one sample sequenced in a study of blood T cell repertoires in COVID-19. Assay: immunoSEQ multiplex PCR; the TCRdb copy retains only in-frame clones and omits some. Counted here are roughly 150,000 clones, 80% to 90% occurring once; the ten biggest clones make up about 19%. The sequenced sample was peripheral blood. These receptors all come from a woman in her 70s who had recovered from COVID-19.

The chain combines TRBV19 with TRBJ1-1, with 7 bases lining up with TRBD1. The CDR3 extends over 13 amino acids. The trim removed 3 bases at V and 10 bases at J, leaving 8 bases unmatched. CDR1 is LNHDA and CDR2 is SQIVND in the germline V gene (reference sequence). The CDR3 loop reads CASSIVAQGVAFF. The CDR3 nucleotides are TGTGCCAGTAGTATTGTCGCCCAGGGGGTAGCTTTCTTT.

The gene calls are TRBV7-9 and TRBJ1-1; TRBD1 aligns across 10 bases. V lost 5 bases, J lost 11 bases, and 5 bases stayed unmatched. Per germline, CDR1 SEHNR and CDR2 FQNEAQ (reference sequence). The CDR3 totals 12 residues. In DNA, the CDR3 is TGTGCCAGCAGCCCGCGGACAGGGGGGGCTTTCTTT. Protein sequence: CASSPRTGGAFF.

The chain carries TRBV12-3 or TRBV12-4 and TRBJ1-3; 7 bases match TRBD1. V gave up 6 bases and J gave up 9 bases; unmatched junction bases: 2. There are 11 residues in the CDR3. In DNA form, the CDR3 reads TGTGCCAGCAGCCAGGGGGTCACCATATATTTT. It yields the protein CASSQGVTIYF.

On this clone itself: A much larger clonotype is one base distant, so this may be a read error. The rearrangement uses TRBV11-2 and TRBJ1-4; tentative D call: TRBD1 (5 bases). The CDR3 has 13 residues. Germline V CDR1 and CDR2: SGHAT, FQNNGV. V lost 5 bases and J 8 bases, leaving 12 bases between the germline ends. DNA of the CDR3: TGTGCCAGCAGCCCCCCGGGGGGGGAAAAACTGTTTTTT. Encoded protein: CASSPPGGEKLFF.

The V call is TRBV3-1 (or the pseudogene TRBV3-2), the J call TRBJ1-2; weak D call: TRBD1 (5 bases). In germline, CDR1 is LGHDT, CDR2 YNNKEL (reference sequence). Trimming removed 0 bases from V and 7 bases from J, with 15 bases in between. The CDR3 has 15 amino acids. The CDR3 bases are TGTGCCAGCAGCCAAGATTGGGGGGGAGGTGGTGGCTACACCTTC. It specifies CASSQDWGGGGGYTF.

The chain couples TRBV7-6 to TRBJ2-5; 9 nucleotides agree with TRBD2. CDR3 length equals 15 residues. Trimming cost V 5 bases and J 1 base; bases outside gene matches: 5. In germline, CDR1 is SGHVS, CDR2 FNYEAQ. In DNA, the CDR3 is TGTGCCAGCAGCCGGATGACTAGCGGCCAAGAGACCCAGTACTTC. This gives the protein CASSRMTSGQETQYF.

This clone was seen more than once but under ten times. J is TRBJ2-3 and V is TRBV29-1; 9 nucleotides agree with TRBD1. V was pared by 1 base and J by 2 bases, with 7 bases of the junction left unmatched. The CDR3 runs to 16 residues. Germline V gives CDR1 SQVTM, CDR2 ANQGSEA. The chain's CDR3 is CSVEGATGGYTDTQYF. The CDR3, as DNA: TGCAGCGTTGAAGGGGCGACAGGGGGATACACAGATACGCAGTATTTT.

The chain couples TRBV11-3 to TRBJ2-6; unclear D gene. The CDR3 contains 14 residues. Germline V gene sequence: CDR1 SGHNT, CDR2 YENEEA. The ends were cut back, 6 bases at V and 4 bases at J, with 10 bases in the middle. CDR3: CASSPLVGANVLTF. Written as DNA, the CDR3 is TGTGCCAGCAGTCCCCTCGTAGGGGCCAACGTCCTGACTTTC.

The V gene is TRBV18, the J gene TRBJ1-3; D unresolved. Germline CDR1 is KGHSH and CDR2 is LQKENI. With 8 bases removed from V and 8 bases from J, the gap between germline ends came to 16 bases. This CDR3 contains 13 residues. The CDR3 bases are TGTGCCAGCGGAATCAGTAACCGGGACACCATATATTTT. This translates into CASGISNRDTIYF.

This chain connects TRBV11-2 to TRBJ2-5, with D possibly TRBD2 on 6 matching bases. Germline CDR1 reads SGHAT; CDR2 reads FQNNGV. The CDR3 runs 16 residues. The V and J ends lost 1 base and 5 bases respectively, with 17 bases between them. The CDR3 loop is CASSLGGLLGGETQYF. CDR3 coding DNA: TGTGCCAGCAGCTTAGGGGGACTCCTCGGCGGGGAGACCCAGTACTTC.

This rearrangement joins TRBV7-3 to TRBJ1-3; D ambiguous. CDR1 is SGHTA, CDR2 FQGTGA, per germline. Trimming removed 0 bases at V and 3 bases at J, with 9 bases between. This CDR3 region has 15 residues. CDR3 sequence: CASSLTRGYGNTIYF. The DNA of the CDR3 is TGTGCCAGCAGCTTAACTCGGGGTTATGGAAACACCATATATTTT.

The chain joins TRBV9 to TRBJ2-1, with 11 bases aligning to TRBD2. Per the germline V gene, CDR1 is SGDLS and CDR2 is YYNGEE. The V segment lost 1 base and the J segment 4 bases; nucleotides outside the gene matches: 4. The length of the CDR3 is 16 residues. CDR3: CASSVTGTSGYNEQFF. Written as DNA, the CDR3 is TGTGCCAGCAGCGTAACCGGGACTAGCGGTTACAATGAGCAGTTCTTC.

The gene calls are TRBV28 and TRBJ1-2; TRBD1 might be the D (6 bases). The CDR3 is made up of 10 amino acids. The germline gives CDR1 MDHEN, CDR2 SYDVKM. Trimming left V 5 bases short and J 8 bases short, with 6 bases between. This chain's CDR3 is CASSRGGYTF. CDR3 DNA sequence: TGTGCCAGCAGTAGGGGGGGCTACACCTTC.

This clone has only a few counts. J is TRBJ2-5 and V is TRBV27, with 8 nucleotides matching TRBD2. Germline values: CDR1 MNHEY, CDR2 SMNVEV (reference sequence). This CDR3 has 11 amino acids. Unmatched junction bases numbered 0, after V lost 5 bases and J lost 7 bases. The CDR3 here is CASSSGGTQYF. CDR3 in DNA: TGTGCCAGCAGTAGCGGGGGGACCCAGTACTTC.

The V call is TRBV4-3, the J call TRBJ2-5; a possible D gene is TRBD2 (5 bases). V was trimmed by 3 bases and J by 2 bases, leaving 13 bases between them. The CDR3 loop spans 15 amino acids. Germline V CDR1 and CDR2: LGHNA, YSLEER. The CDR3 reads CASSQGASPQETQYF. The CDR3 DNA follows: TGCGCCAGCAGCCAGGGCGCTAGCCCACAAGAGACCCAGTACTTC.